These T cell receptor beta chains were read from a single sample in a study of blood T cell repertoires in COVID-19. Profiling relied on immunoSEQ multiplex PCR, and the TCRdb table lists in-frame clones only, not all of them. The data contain around 140,000 clones, 88% of them singletons. The sequenced sample consisted of peripheral blood. Receptor source: a human donor with COVID-19, enrolled during active disease. The donor label of this sample is uncertain. The CDR3 runs from the conserved cysteine through the conserved F or W. The D gene is left open where the match is weak. Size is omitted from some rows. Given values are once, few, many or a class for expanded clones.

D,size,J,V,CDR3,DNA
TRBD1,-,TRBJ1-1,TRBV6-8,CASSYADPDRDTEAFF,TGTGCCAGCAGTTACGCCGATCCGGACAGGGACACTGAAGCTTTCTTT
TRBD1,-,TRBJ2-7,TRBV4-1,CASSQEGQGSYEQYF,TGCGCCAGCAGCCAAGAGGGACAGGGTTCCTACGAGCAGTACTTC
TRBD2,-,TRBJ2-7,TRBV18,CASSPGSGGRAGQYF,TGTGCCAGCTCACCAGGGAGCGGGGGCCGTGCGGGGCAGTACTTC
-,-,TRBJ2-7,TRBV21-1,CASSRCGGSYEQYF,TGTGCCAGCAGCCGATGCGGGGGGTCCTACGAGCAGTACTTC
-,once,TRBJ2-5,TRBV27,CASRRGQETQYF,TGTGCCAGCAGAAGGGGACAAGAGACCCAGTACTTC
TRBD1,-,TRBJ1-1,TRBV7-9,CASSHGDRPPNTEAFF,TGTGCCAGCAGCCACGGGGACAGGCCCCCAAACACTGAAGCTTTCTTT
TRBD2,-,TRBJ2-1,TRBV6-5,CASSPPLAGGRIQFF,TGTGCCAGCAGCCCCCCACTAGCGGGGGGCCGAATTCAGTTCTTC
TRBD1,-,TRBJ1-3,TRBV9,CASSARGTSGNTIYF,TGTGCCAGCAGCGCCAGGGGGACCTCTGGAAACACCATATATTTT
TRBD2,-,TRBJ2-2,TRBV3-1/TRBV3-2,CASTRSGDHTGELFF,TGTGCCAGCACCCGTAGCGGGGACCACACCGGGGAGCTGTTTTTT
TRBD1,-,TRBJ2-1,TRBV6-4,CASSTDRGRWQFF,TGTGCCAGCAGTACGGACAGGGGGCGTTGGCAGTTCTTC
-,-,TRBJ1-2,TRBV28,CASSLAAAGSPREYGYTF,TGTGCCAGCAGTTTAGCCGCCGCAGGGTCTCCGCGTGAATATGGCTACACCTTC
-,-,TRBJ1-2,TRBV7-2,CASSARGSASGAGYTF,TGTGCCAGCAGCGCCCGGGGGAGCGCCTCCGGTGCTGGCTACACCTTC
TRBD1,-,TRBJ1-2,TRBV19,CASSPQDRSVYGYTF,TGTGCCAGTAGTCCCCAGGACAGGAGTGTCTATGGCTACACCTTC
-,-,TRBJ1-1,TRBV2,CASPHLRFVNTEAFF,TGTGCCAGCCCCCACCTGAGGTTCGTGAACACTGAAGCTTTCTTT
TRBD1,once,TRBJ1-2,TRBV5-1,CASSDGTGVGYTF,TGCGCCAGCAGCGATGGGACAGGGGTCGGCTACACCTTC
-,-,TRBJ2-5,TRBV5-1,CASSLGAGLLETQYF,TGCGCCAGCAGCTTGGGCGCAGGGTTACTAGAGACCCAGTACTTC
TRBD1,-,TRBJ1-1,TRBV30,CAAQGSHDTEAFF,TGTGCCGCACAGGGGTCACATGACACTGAAGCTTTCTTT
-,-,TRBJ2-5,TRBV7-9,CASSLSTGETQYF,TGTGCCAGCAGTTTATCTACAGGGGAGACCCAGTACTTC
-,-,TRBJ1-4,TRBV5-5,CASRVREKLFF,TGTGCCAGCAGAGTTCGGGAAAAACTGTTTTTT
-,once,TRBJ2-7,TRBV11-1,CASSFSGSYEQYF,TGTGCCAGCAGCTTCTCAGGATCTTACGAGCAGTACTTC
TRBD1,-,TRBJ2-5,TRBV6-5,CASSAQTGRETQYF,TGTGCCAGCAGCGCTCAGACAGGGAGAGAGACCCAGTACTTC
-,-,TRBJ2-7,TRBV6-5,CASTSYSYEQYF,TGTGCCAGCACTTCGTACAGCTACGAGCAGTACTTC
TRBD2,-,TRBJ2-4,TRBV18,CASSLSPSGSDIQYF,TGTGCCAGCTCCCTATCCCCGAGCGGGAGTGACATTCAGTACTTC
TRBD1,-,TRBJ1-4,TRBV10-3,CAISERQGGDEKLFF,TGTGCCATCAGTGAGCGACAGGGCGGGGATGAAAAACTGTTTTTT
-,-,TRBJ1-1,TRBV28,CASNRADTEAFF,TGTGCCAGCAACAGGGCGGACACTGAAGCTTTCTTT
TRBD2,-,TRBJ2-1,TRBV30,CAWSGHPTSGSPGEQFF,TGTGCCTGGAGTGGACACCCGACTAGCGGGAGTCCTGGTGAGCAGTTCTTC
-,-,TRBJ1-1,TRBV6-5,CASSYSGDGGGTEAFF,TGTGCCAGCAGTTACTCGGGCGACGGCGGGGGGACTGAAGCTTTCTTT
TRBD1,-,TRBJ1-6,TRBV6-5,CASRATGGNSPLHF,TGTGCCAGCAGGGCGACAGGGGGTAATTCACCCCTCCACTTT
TRBD2,-,TRBJ2-7,TRBV7-9,CASSLSGNYEQYF,TGTGCCAGCAGCTTGAGCGGGAACTACGAGCAGTACTTC
TRBD2,-,TRBJ2-7,TRBV25-1,CASSESVAGGDEQYF,TGTGCCAGCAGTGAGAGCGTAGCGGGAGGGGACGAGCAGTACTTC
-,once,TRBJ1-4,TRBV4-2,CASSRKPQGEKLFF,TGTGCCAGCAGCCGCAAACCCCAGGGGGAAAAACTGTTTTTT
-,once,TRBJ2-5,TRBV5-4,CASSAILGGETQYF,TGTGCCAGCAGCGCTATTCTAGGAGGGGAGACCCAGTACTTC
TRBD1,once,TRBJ1-5,TRBV11-2,CASSHRGQGNQPQHF,TGTGCCAGCAGCCACAGAGGACAGGGCAATCAGCCCCAGCATTTT
TRBD1,-,TRBJ2-5,TRBV5-6,CASSLEDREETQYF,TGTGCCAGCAGCTTGGAAGACAGGGAAGAGACCCAGTACTTC
TRBD2,-,TRBJ2-3,TRBV5-1,CASSLGKGRGGRHTQYF,TGCGCCAGCAGCTTGGGGAAGGGGCGGGGGGGCCGACATACGCAGTATTTT
TRBD1,-,TRBJ2-1,TRBV10-1,CAISPRQGRENEQFF,TGCGCCATCTCCCCTAGACAGGGGCGAGAAAATGAGCAGTTCTTC
TRBD2,-,TRBJ2-7,TRBV9,CASSVEGGGAYEQYF,TGTGCCAGCAGCGTAGAAGGTGGGGGGGCCTACGAGCAGTACTTC
TRBD2,-,TRBJ2-3,TRBV12-5,CASGPWTSVDTQYF,TGTGCTAGTGGTCCCTGGACTAGCGTAGATACGCAGTATTTT
TRBD1,-,TRBJ1-2,TRBV29-1,CSVEDDRALGANYGYTF,TGCAGCGTTGAAGATGACAGGGCCTTGGGAGCTAACTATGGCTACACCTTC
TRBD1,-,TRBJ1-4,TRBV5-1,CASSLGVENRGRNEKLFF,TGCGCCAGCAGCTTGGGGGTCGAGAACAGGGGGAGGAATGAAAAACTGTTTTTT
TRBD1,-,TRBJ2-7,TRBV6-4,CALLGDRGIVGSYEQYF,TGTGCTCTCCTGGGAGACAGGGGAATAGTTGGGTCCTACGAGCAGTACTTC
TRBD1,-,TRBJ1-2,TRBV5-6,CASSYAPGTGAGYTF,TGTGCCAGCAGCTACGCTCCCGGGACAGGGGCCGGCTACACCTTC
TRBD2,few,TRBJ2-7,TRBV2,CASKRASGGAGVNEQYF,TGTGCCAGCAAACGGGCTAGCGGGGGGGCCGGTGTGAACGAGCAGTACTTC
TRBD1,-,TRBJ2-5,TRBV30,CAWSVGGTGKETQYF,TGTGCCTGGAGTGTAGGGGGGACAGGGAAAGAGACCCAGTACTTC
-,-,TRBJ1-3,TRBV5-1,CASSPREAGNTIYF,TGCGCCAGCAGCCCGAGGGAGGCTGGAAACACCATATATTTT
TRBD1,-,TRBJ2-5,TRBV9,CASSPKGTGPHQETQYF,TGTGCCAGCAGCCCAAAGGGGACAGGCCCACACCAAGAGACCCAGTACTTC
-,-,TRBJ2-3,TRBV7-3,CASSLSAGFSDTQYF,TGTGCCAGCAGCTTAAGCGCAGGGTTCTCAGATACGCAGTATTTT
TRBD2,-,TRBJ2-1,TRBV19,CASSFLAGSSYNEQFF,TGTGCCAGTAGTTTCTTAGCGGGAAGCTCCTACAATGAGCAGTTCTTC
-,-,TRBJ1-3,TRBV2,CASRRLRGNTIYF,TGTGCCAGCAGGAGGCTCCGAGGAAACACCATATATTTT
TRBD1,once,TRBJ1-2,TRBV24-1,CATSGPGEGAYGYTF,TGTGCCACCAGTGGCCCGGGAGAGGGGGCCTATGGCTACACCTTC
-,-,TRBJ1-3,TRBV2,CASSEGSGAHGNTIYF,TGTGCCAGCAGTGAGGGGTCAGGGGCTCATGGAAACACCATATATTTT
-,-,TRBJ1-1,TRBV11-2,CASSFTTRQDTEAFF,TGTGCCAGCAGCTTCACAACCAGACAGGACACTGAAGCTTTCTTT
TRBD2,few,TRBJ2-5,TRBV6-1,CASSEEAGGPETQYF,TGTGCCAGCAGTGAAGAAGCGGGGGGGCCGGAGACCCAGTACTTC
TRBD1,-,TRBJ2-7,TRBV18,CASSPGTVYYEQYF,TGTGCCAGCTCACCCGGGACAGTCTACTACGAGCAGTACTTC
TRBD2,-,TRBJ2-5,TRBV5-1,CASSLTGTSGQETQYF,TGCGCCAGCAGCCTTACCGGGACTAGCGGCCAAGAGACCCAGTACTTC
TRBD1,-,TRBJ1-2,TRBV3-1/TRBV3-2,CASSGQGGYGYTF,TGTGCCAGCAGCGGACAGGGAGGCTATGGCTACACCTTC
-,-,TRBJ2-4,TRBV2,CASSERSGQLAKNIQYF,TGTGCCAGCAGCGAAAGATCGGGACAACTAGCCAAAAACATTCAGTACTTC
TRBD1,-,TRBJ1-5,TRBV4-1,CASSLSPDRGNQPQHF,TGCGCCAGCAGCCTCTCCCCGGACAGGGGGAATCAGCCCCAGCATTTT
-,-,TRBJ2-5,TRBV5-1,CASSLATGSPWQETQYF,TGCGCCAGCAGCTTGGCCACGGGTTCCCCGTGGCAAGAGACCCAGTACTTC
-,-,TRBJ1-2,TRBV18,CASSFAPGHQGWAF,TGTGCCAGCTCGTTTGCCCCAGGGCACCAAGGTTGGGCCTTC